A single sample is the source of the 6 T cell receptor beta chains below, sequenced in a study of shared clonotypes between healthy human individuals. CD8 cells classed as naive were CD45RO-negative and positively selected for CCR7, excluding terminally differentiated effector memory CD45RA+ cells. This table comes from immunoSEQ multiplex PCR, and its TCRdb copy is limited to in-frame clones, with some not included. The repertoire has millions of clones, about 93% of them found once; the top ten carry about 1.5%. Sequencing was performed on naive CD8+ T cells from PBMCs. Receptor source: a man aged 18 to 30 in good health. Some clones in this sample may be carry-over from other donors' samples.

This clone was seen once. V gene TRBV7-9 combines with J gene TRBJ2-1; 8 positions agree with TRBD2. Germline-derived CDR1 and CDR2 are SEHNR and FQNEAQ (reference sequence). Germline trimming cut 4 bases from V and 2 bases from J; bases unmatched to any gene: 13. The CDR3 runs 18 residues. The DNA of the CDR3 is TGTGCCAGCAGCTCCCGGTCGGGAACCGGGAGGGCCTACAATGAGCAGTTCTTC. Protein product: CASSSRSGTGRAYNEQFF.

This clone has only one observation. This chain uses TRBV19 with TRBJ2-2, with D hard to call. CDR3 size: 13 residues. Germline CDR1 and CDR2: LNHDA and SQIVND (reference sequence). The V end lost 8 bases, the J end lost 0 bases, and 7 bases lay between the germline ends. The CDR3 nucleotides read TGTGCCAGTTATCGTCCGAACACCGGGGAGCTGTTTTTT. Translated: CASYRPNTGELFF. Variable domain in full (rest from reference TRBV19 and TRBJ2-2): DGGITQSPKYLFRKEGQNVTLSCEQNLNHDAMYWYRQDPGQGLRLIYYSQIVNDFQKGDIAEGYSVSREKKESFPLTVTSAQKNPTAFYLCASYRPNTGELFFGEGSRLTVL.

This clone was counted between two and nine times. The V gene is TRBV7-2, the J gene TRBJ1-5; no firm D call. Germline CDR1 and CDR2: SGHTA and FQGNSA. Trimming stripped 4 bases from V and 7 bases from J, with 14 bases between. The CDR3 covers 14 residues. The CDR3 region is CASSSPGVGQPQHF. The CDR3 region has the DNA TGTGCCAGCAGCTCACCCGGGGTGGGGCAGCCCCAGCATTTT. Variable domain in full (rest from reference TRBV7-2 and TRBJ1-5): GAGVSQSPSNKVTEKGKDVELRCDPISGHTALYWYRQSLGQGLEFLIYFQGNSAPDKSGLPSDRFSAERTGGSVSTLTIQRTQQEDSAVYLCASSSPGVGQPQHFGDGTRLSIL.

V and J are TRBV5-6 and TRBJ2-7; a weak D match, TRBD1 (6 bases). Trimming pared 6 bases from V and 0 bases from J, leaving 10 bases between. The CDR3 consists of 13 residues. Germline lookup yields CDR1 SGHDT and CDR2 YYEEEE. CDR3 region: CASNDRSSYEQYF. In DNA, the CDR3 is TGTGCCAGCAACGACAGGAGCTCCTACGAGCAGTACTTC.

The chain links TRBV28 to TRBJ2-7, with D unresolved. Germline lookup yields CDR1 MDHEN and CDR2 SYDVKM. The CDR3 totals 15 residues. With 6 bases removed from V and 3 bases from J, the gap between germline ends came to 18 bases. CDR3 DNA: TGTGCCAGCAGCCACGCTAGGGCCAGAAACTACGAGCAGTACTTC. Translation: CASSHARARNYEQYF. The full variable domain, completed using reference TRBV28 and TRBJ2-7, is DVKVTQSSRYLVKRTGEKVFLECVQDMDHENMFWYRQDPGLGLRLIYFSYDVKMKEKGDIPEGYSVSREKKERFSLILESASTNQTSMYLCASSHARARNYEQYFGPGTRLTVT.

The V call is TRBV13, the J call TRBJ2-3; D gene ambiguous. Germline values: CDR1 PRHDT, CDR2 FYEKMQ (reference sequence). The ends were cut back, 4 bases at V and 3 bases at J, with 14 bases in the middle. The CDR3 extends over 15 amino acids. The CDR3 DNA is TGTGCCAGCAGCTCCATATCGGCCCTAACAGATACGCAGTATTTT. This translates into CASSSISALTDTQYF.